The 19 T cell receptor beta chains in this list originate from one sample, sequenced in a study of blood T cells in healthy people across ages. For the second PCR, which ran for 7 to 11 cycles, a sample-barcoded 5' primer and a J-beta primer mix were used. MiXCR was run by TCRdb on the 5' RACE reads, yielding one entry per CDR3 protein. This repertoire shows around 690,000 distinct CDR3 sequences, 58% found once; its top ten account for around 37%. Source material: blood. The source of these receptors is a man in his 60s in good health.

The chain couples TRBV5-1 to TRBJ1-6, with no clear D. CDR3 length: 18 amino acids. Germline V gives CDR1 SGHRS, CDR2 YFSETQ. The V gene lost 0 bases and the J gene lost 0 bases, with 13 bases spanning the gap. CDR3 DNA: TGCGCCAGCAGCTTGGGGTCGGGCAGGAGCTCCTATAATTCACCCCTCCACTTT. Encoded protein: CASSLGSGRSSYNSPLHF.

V and J are TRBV20-1 and TRBJ2-3; tentative D call: TRBD1 (5 bases). CDR3 size: 14 residues. V lost 3 bases, J lost 2 bases, and 12 bases lay in between. The germline V gene encodes CDR1 DFQATT and CDR2 SNEGSKA (reference sequence). CDR3 amino acids: CSARDTTNTDTQYF. CDR3 bases: TGCAGTGCTAGGGACACCACTAACACAGATACGCAGTATTTT.

In this sample, this clonotype turned up a few times. This chain links TRBV20-1 with TRBJ2-1; 10 nucleotides line up with TRBD1. With V trimmed by 6 bases and J by 3 bases, 8 bases remained unmatched. Germline lookup yields CDR1 DFQATT and CDR2 SNEGSKA (reference sequence). The CDR3 is 15 residues long. In DNA, the CDR3 is TGCAGTGCCACGGGACAGGGGTACCTCTACAATGAGCAGTTCTTC. Translation gives CSATGQGYLYNEQFF.

The V and J genes are TRBV6-1 and TRBJ2-7, with 7 bases fitting TRBD1. V lost 5 bases and J lost 3; bases outside the gene matches: 7. The CDR3 has 14 amino acids. Germline loops: CDR1 MNHNS, CDR2 SASEGT. In nucleotides, the CDR3 is TGTGCCAGCAGTCAACCACAGGGGATCTACGAGCAGTACTTC. As protein: CASSQPQGIYEQYF.

The chain links TRBV6-6 to TRBJ2-7; perhaps TRBD2 as D (6 bases). CDR1 and CDR2 (germline): MNHNY, SVGAGI (reference sequence). The length of the CDR3 is 14 residues. V dropped 6 bases and J dropped 0 bases, with 12 bases sitting between them. CDR3 residues: CASRPLAFSYEQYF. CDR3 nucleotides: TGTGCCAGCAGGCCGCTAGCGTTCTCCTACGAGCAGTACTTC.

This clonotype occurred a few times. This chain uses TRBV4-2 with TRBJ2-1, with TRBD2 matching over 9 bases. After removal of 4 bases from V and 9 bases from J, the junction contained 10 bases not matched to a gene. The germline V gene encodes CDR1 LGHNA and CDR2 YNFKEQ. The CDR3 contains 15 residues. The chain's CDR3 is CASSRTRGGESEQFF. The DNA for the CDR3 is TGTGCCAGCAGCCGAACGCGGGGGGGCGAGAGTGAGCAGTTCTTC.

This clonotype has just a few counts. V and J are TRBV5-1 and TRBJ2-4; D possibly corresponds to TRBD2 (6 bases). Trimming took 0 bases from V and 3 from J, leaving 10 bases between them. Germline lookup yields CDR1 SGHRS and CDR2 YFSETQ. The CDR3 sequence is 15 residues long. The CDR3 DNA reads as TGCGCCAGCAGCTTGGCCGGAGGGGACAAAAACATTCAGTACTTC. This gives the protein CASSLAGGDKNIQYF.

The V gene is TRBV4-2, the J gene TRBJ2-5; TRBD2 agrees at 9 bases. The V segment lost 4 bases and the J segment 2 bases; nucleotides outside the gene matches: 5. The germline V gene encodes CDR1 LGHNA and CDR2 YNFKEQ. The CDR3 loop spans 15 amino acids. The CDR3 coding sequence is TGTGCCAGCAGCCTCCGGACTAGCGATCAAGAGACCCAGTACTTC. Amino acids: CASSLRTSDQETQYF.

The rearrangement joins TRBV6-5 to TRBJ2-7; D may correspond to TRBD1 or TRBD2 (5 bases each). Trimming pared 4 bases from V and 6 bases from J, leaving 19 bases between. CDR1 and CDR2 (germline): MNHEY, SVGAGI. This CDR3 contains 15 residues. The chain's CDR3 is CASSFGRSGRAEQYF. The CDR3 coding sequence is TGTGCCAGCAGTTTTGGGCGATCGGGGCGCGCCGAGCAGTACTTC.

This chain joins TRBV3-1 and TRBJ1-2, with a possible D match to TRBD1 (5 bases). The CDR3 totals 17 residues. Germline V lookup: CDR1 LGHDT, CDR2 YNNKEL (reference sequence). Between the trimmed V and J ends, which lost 1 base and 2 bases, there was a span of 17 bases. The CDR3 nucleotides read TGTGCCAGCAGCCAAGGCTTGGGGGGAGTAAGAAACTATGGCTACACCTTC. It specifies CASSQGLGGVRNYGYTF.

The chain is built from TRBV6-6 and TRBJ2-4, with no clear D. Judging by the DNA end, TRBJ2-7 fits better; the J call may be wrong. This CDR3 has 13 residues. Germline V CDR1 and CDR2: MNHNY, SVGAGI (reference sequence). The CDR3 DNA reads TGTGCCAGCAGTTTGAACCCCATGCACGAGCAGTACTTC. It translates to CASSLNPMHEQYF.

This chain links TRBV29-1 with TRBJ1-2, with 7 bases lining up with TRBD1. Germline V CDR1 and CDR2: SQVTM, ANQGSEA. The V and J ends lost 6 bases and 0 bases, in that order; junction bases with no gene match: 7. The CDR3 extends over 14 amino acids. The CDR3 DNA reads as TGCAGCGTGAGGGGGACAGCCGCTAACTATGGCTACACCTTC. Protein sequence: CSVRGTAANYGYTF.

The chain has TRBV7-2 and TRBJ2-2, with TRBD2 matching 10 bases. Germline-derived CDR1 and CDR2 are SGHTA and FQGNSA. Trimming removed 2 bases from V and 11 bases from J; junction bases left unmatched: 14. CDR3 length: 17 residues. The CDR3 coding sequence is TGTGCCAGCAGCTTAAGCATGATAGCGGGGGGCGTCTCAGAGCTGTTTTTT. Translated, it gives CASSLSMIAGGVSELFF.

The chain combines TRBV10-3 with TRBJ2-6; D ambiguous. CDR1 is ENHRY and CDR2 is SYGVKD in the germline V gene. The length of the CDR3 is 17 residues. Trimming took 8 bases from V and 0 from J, leaving 17 bases between them. This CDR3 is CAILVGVQDSGANVLTF. In nucleotides, the CDR3 is TGTGCCATCCTCGTTGGGGTCCAGGACTCTGGGGCCAACGTCCTGACTTTC.

The chain is built from TRBV5-1 and TRBJ2-5; 9 positions match TRBD2. Germline CDR1 and CDR2: SGHRS and YFSETQ. The CDR3 is 15 residues long. V was clipped by 4 bases and J by 4 bases; unmatched bases: 8. The DNA for the CDR3 is TGCGCCAGCAGCGGCGCCGGGACTAGCCGAGAGACCCAGTACTTC. Residues: CASSGAGTSRETQYF. The complete variable domain, with remaining parts taken from reference TRBV5-1 and TRBJ2-5, reads KAGVTQTPRYLIKTRGQQVTLSCSPISGHRSVSWYQQTPGQGLQFLFEYFSETQRNKGNFPGRFSGRQFSNSRSEMNVSTLELGDSALYLCASSGAGTSRETQYFGPGTRLLVL.

J is TRBJ2-5 and V is TRBV7-2; D is possibly TRBD2 (6 bases). The CDR3 is made up of 15 amino acids. V lost 2 bases and J 11 bases, leaving 21 bases between the germline ends. Germline V gives CDR1 SGHTA, CDR2 FQGNSA. The CDR3 DNA reads as TGTGCCAGCAGCTTACTCGCGGGGCATATCAATGAGCAGTACTTC. Encoded protein: CASSLLAGHINEQYF. Together with reference TRBV7-2 and TRBJ2-5, the CDR3 gives the full variable domain: GAGVSQSPSNKVTEKGKDVELRCDPISGHTALYWYRQSLGQGLEFLIYFQGNSAPDKSGLPSDRFSAERTGGSVSTLTIQRTQQEDSAVYLCASSLLAGHINEQYFGPGTRLLVL.

This clonotype showed up just a few times. The J gene is TRBJ1-2, the V gene TRBV10-3, with D possibly matching TRBD1 (6 bases). V was pared by 0 bases and J by 4 bases, with 9 bases between. The CDR3 spans 14 residues. The germline V gene has CDR1 ENHRY and CDR2 SYGVKD. CDR3 bases: TGTGCCATCAGTGAGTCGAGGGACACCTATGGCTACACCTTC. This codes for CAISESRDTYGYTF.

The chain has TRBV6-6 and TRBJ2-3; 13 bases line up with TRBD2. V trimming: 6 bases; J trimming: 5 bases; junction bases outside the gene matches: 11. Germline CDR1 and CDR2: MNHNY and SVGAGI (reference sequence). This CDR3 contains 17 residues. CDR3 loop: CASRGSLAGGPGDTQYF. The CDR3 DNA reads as TGTGCCAGCAGGGGGTCACTAGCGGGGGGGCCAGGAGATACGCAGTATTTT.

The sample holds one count of this clonotype. This chain connects TRBV7-7 to TRBJ2-5, with D maybe TRBD2 (6 bases). With 5 bases removed from V and 0 bases from J, the gap between germline ends came to 16 bases. Germline CDR1 is SSHAT and CDR2 is FNYEAQ (reference sequence). The CDR3 contains 16 residues. DNA of the CDR3: TGTGCCAGCAGCCCGTTGGCGGGGCTGTACCAAGAGACCCAGTACTTC. As protein: CASSPLAGLYQETQYF.